This T cell receptor (beta chain) derives from a study of spatial heterogeneity in lung cancer. Study-level background: Consistently, beta-chain sequences turned up in larger numbers than alpha-chain sequences did.

Each molecule of TCR cDNA was tagged with one unique molecular identifier. Each CDR3 protein gets one entry after TCRdb re-called the 5' RACE reads with MiXCR. In the table there are about 3,400 distinct CDR3 sequences, about a quarter of which are singletons. The germline V and J ends were trimmed by 9 bases and 1 base, with 12 bases remaining between them. Germline V gene data show CDR1 as ENHRY and CDR2 as SYGVKD. The CDR3 contains 13 residues. The time point was: sample taken at primary tumor resection. No cells were sorted before sequencing. The whole RNA sequenced was extracted from tumor, nontumor lung or frozen PBMC. This clonotype is large.

The clonotype comes from a male donor with early-stage non-small cell lung cancer. The sequences come from normal lung tissue next to the tumor, collected at surgery. V gene TRBV10-3 combines with J gene TRBJ1-1; D unresolved. Here the CDR3 reads CAIAGLWNTEAFF. CDR3 nucleotide sequence: TGTGCCATTGCTGGGCTCTGGAACACTGAAGCTTTCTTT.